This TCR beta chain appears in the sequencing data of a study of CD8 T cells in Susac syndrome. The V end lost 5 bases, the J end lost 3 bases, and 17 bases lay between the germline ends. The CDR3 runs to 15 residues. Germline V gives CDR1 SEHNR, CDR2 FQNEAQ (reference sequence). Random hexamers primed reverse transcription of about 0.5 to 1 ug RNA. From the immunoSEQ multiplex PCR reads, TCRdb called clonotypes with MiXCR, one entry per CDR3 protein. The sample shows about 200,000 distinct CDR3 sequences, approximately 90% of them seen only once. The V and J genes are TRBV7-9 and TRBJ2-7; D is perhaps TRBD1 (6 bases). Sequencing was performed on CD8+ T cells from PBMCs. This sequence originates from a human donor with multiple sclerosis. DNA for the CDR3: TGTGCCAGCAGCCACGGGACAAGAGGTTTCTACGAGCAGTACTTC. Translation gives CASSHGTRGFYEQYF.